This T cell receptor (beta chain) was recorded in a study of blood T cell repertoires in COVID-19. Study as a whole: From the United States, Italy and Spain came samples of acute and convalescent COVID-19.

Profiling relied on immunoSEQ multiplex PCR, and the TCRdb table lists in-frame clones only, not all of them. The data show tens of thousands of clones, roughly 78% seen once. The TCR comes from a man aged 45-65 years with active or convalescent COVID-19. Sequences were obtained from peripheral blood.

CDR3 loop: CASIFGRVGTDTQYF. The CDR3 region has the DNA TGCGCCAGCATTTTTGGGAGAGTGGGCACAGATACGCAGTATTTT. The chain couples TRBV5-1 to TRBJ2-3; possible D gene TRBD2, 5 bases. V was shortened by 6 bases and J by 1 base, with 15 bases between the two germline ends. The CDR3 runs to 15 residues. Germline CDR1 SGHRS, CDR2 YFSETQ.